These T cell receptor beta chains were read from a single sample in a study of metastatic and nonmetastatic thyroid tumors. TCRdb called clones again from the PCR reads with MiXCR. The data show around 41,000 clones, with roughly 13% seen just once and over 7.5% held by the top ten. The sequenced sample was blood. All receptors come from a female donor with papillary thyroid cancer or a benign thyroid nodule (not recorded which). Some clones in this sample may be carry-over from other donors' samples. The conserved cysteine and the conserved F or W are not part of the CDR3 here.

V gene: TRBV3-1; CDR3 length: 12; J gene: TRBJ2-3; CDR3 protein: ASSSNSPHPTQY
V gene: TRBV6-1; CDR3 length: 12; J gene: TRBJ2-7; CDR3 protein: ASWEGLLRYEQY
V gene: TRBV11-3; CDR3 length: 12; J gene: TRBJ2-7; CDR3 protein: ASSNRDRAYEQY
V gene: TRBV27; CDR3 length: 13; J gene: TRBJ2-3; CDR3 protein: ASSPPGTLTDTQY
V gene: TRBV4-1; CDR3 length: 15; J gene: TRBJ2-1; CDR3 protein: ASSQAAGTGRYNEQF
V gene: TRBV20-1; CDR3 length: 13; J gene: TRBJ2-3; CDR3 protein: SALTPGLAGATQY
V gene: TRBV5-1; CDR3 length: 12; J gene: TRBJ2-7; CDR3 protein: ASSLGGSSYEQY
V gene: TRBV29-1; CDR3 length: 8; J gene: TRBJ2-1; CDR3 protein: SGGLAEQF
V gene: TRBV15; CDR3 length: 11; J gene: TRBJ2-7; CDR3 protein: ATSPDGPYEQY
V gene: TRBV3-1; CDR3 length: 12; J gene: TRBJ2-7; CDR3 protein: ASSPGLLPYEQY
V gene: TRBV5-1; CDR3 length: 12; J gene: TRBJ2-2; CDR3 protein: ASSLQGNTGELF
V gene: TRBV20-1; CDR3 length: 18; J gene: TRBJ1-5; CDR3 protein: SARDLVRGQTEGGNQPQH
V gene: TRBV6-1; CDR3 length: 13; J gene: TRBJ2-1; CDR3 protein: ASRATLTSYNEQF
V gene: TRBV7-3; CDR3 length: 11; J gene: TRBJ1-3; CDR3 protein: ASGIGSGNTIY
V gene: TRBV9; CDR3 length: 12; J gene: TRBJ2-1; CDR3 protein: ASSAAGAGNEQF
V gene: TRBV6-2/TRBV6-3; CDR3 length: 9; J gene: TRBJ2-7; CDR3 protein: ASYIGSEQY
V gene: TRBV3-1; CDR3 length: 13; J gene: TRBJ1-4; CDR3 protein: ASSPRRGPNEKLF
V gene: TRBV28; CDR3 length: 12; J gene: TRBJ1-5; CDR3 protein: ASSFQGSNQHQH
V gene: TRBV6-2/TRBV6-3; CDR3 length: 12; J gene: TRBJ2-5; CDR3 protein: ASSYYSGQETKY
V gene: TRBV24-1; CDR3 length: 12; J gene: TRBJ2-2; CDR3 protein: AAKGAQHTGELF
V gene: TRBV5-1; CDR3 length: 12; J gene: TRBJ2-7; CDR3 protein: ASRGQTGAYEQY
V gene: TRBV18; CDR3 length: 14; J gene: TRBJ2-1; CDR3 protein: ASSPPQTSGRGEQF
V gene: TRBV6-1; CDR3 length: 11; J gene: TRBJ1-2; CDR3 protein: ASRAGRNYGYT
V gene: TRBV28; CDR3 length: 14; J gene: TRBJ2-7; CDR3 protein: ASRPSNRDWFYEQY
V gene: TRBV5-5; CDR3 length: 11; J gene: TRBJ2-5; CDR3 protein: ASSENREETQY
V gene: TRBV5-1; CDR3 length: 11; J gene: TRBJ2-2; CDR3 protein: ARPGPPTGELF
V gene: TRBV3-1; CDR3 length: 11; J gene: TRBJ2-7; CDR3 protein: ASSQGQGPEQY
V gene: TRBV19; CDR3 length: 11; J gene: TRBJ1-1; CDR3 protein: ASSMLKNTEAF
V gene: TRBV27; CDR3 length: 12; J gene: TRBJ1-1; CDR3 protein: ASRPQGRYTEAF
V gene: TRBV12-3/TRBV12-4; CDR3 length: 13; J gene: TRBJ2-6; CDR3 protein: ASTIRGTVANFLT
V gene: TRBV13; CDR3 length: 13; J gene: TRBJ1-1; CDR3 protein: ASSTRITGDTEAF
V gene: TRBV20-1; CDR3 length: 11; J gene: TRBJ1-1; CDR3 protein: SATGHKNTEAF
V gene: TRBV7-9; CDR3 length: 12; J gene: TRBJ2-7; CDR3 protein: ASSLGTSRLEQY
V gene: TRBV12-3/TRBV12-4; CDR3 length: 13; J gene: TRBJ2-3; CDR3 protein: ASSSGTGSTDTQY
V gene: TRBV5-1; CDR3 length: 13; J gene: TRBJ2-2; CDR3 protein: ASSLAGQNTGELF
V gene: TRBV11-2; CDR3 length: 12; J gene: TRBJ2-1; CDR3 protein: ASSLGGVRNEQF
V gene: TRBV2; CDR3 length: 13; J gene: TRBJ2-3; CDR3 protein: AGAGTEKGTDTQY
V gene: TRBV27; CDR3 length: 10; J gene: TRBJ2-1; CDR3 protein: ASSPPRGEQF
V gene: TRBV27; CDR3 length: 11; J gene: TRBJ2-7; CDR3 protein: ASSLARGYEQY
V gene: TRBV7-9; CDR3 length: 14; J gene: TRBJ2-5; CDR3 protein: ASSPRGLADQETQY
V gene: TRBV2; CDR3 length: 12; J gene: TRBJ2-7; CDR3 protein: ASSEEAVVYEQY
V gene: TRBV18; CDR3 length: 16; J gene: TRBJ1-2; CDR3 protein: ASSSNYRPEDSRYGYT
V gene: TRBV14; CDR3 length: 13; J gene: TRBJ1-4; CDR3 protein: ASRGQGSPNEKLF
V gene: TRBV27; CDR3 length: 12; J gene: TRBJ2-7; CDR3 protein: ASSFTVHSYEQY